These 27 T cell receptor beta chains originate from one sample sequenced in a study of blood T cell repertoires in COVID-19. The repertoire was sequenced with immunoSEQ multiplex PCR; TCRdb's copy has only in-frame clones and lacks some. This sample has under 200,000 clones, with 85% to 90% found just once. Sequencing was carried out using peripheral blood. The receptors stem from a man in his late teens or twenties with active or convalescent COVID-19.

The chain is built from TRBV27 and TRBJ2-1; TRBD2 aligns across 7 bases. In germline, CDR1 is MNHEY, CDR2 SMNVEV (reference sequence). V lost 8 bases, J lost 8 bases, and 12 bases stayed unmatched. The CDR3 totals 14 residues. The CDR3 sequence: CASRRTSFHDEQFF. CDR3 coding DNA: TGTGCCAGCCGTAGGACTAGTTTCCACGATGAGCAGTTCTTC.

The chain links TRBV24-1 to TRBJ2-7; TRBD2 is a possible D gene (5 bases). The CDR3 is 15 residues long. V dropped 7 bases and J dropped 0 bases, with 15 bases sitting between them. CDR1 is KGHDR and CDR2 is SFDVKD in the germline V gene. DNA for the CDR3: TGTGCCACCAGCCCGACGGGGATTGGCTCCTACGAGCAGTACTTC. Protein sequence: CATSPTGIGSYEQYF.

The chain combines TRBV4-2 with TRBJ1-4; a possible D gene is TRBD1 (6 bases). V was clipped by 1 base and J by 4 bases, with 13 bases between them. From germline, CDR1 is LGHNA and CDR2 YNFKEQ. This CDR3 comprises 16 residues. The CDR3: CASSQGLTRGNEKLFF. DNA of the CDR3: TGTGCCAGCAGCCAAGGCCTGACCAGGGGTAATGAAAAACTGTTTTTT.

To note about this clone: Other DNA sequences in this specimen translate into the identical CDR3. The chain employs TRBV18 and TRBJ1-1; TRBD1 aligns across 9 bases. V shed 3 bases and J 1 base; nucleotides not matched to a gene: 0. The CDR3 spans 14 residues. CDR1 is KGHSH, CDR2 LQKENI, per germline. In DNA form, the CDR3 reads TGTGCCAGCTCACCGGGACAGGGGAACACTGAAGCTTTCTTT. This codes for CASSPGQGNTEAFF. Based on the CDR3 plus reference TRBV18 and TRBJ1-1, the full variable domain is NAGVMQNPRHLVRRRGQEARLRCSPMKGHSHVYWYRQLPEEGLKFMVYLQKENIIDESGMPKERFSAEFPKEGPSILRIQQVVRGDSAAYFCASSPGQGNTEAFFGQGTRLTVV.

This chain links TRBV4-1 with TRBJ2-3, with TRBD2 matching over 7 bases. J gave up 0 bases and V 3 bases, and 9 bases lay outside the gene matches. The CDR3 spans 17 residues. The germline CDR1 and CDR2 sequences are MGHRA and YSYEKL. The CDR3 loop is CASSQLSSGVSTDTQYF. The CDR3 DNA reads TGCGCCAGCAGCCAGCTTTCTAGCGGAGTTAGCACAGATACGCAGTATTTT.

The chain combines TRBV27 with TRBJ2-1, with 7 positions matching TRBD1. Germline assignment: CDR1 MNHEY and CDR2 SMNVEV (reference sequence). Unmatched junction bases numbered 4, after V lost 5 bases and J lost 3 bases. The CDR3 has 14 residues. The CDR3 spells CASSPWDSYNEQFF. In DNA, the CDR3 is TGTGCCAGCAGTCCCTGGGACAGCTACAATGAGCAGTTCTTC.

The rearrangement uses TRBV19 and TRBJ1-2, with 7 bases matching TRBD1. Per germline, CDR1 LNHDA and CDR2 SQIVND (reference sequence). V gave up 7 bases and J gave up 0 bases; unmatched junction bases: 14. There are 17 residues in the CDR3. The CDR3 DNA reads as TGTGCCAGTACCAAAAAACCGGGACAGCCTCCTAACTATGGCTACACCTTC. Translation: CASTKKPGQPPNYGYTF.

This sequence joins TRBV27 and TRBJ1-1; D perhaps matches TRBD1 (5 bases). From germline, CDR1 is MNHEY and CDR2 SMNVEV (reference sequence). The V end was cut by 4 bases, the J end by 0 bases, with 12 bases between. The CDR3 sequence is 15 residues long. CDR3 sequence reads: CASSSGFIVNTEAFF. CDR3 coding DNA: TGTGCCAGCAGTTCAGGGTTTATTGTGAACACTGAAGCTTTCTTT.

The rearrangement links TRBV12-3 or TRBV12-4 to TRBJ1-1, with D possibly being TRBD1 (5 bases). This CDR3 region has 12 residues. Trimming took 4 bases from V and 14 from J, leaving 17 bases between them. In DNA, the CDR3 is TGTGCCAGCAGTTACTTGGGGCCATACCAGTTCTTT. Translation: CASSYLGPYQFF.

The rearrangement joins TRBV7-2 to TRBJ1-1, with no clear D. CDR1 SGHTA and CDR2 FQGNSA come from the germline V gene. V was shortened by 5 bases and J by 0 bases, with 7 bases between the two germline ends. The CDR3 is 13 residues long. The CDR3 sequence: CASSRQVNTEAFF. The CDR3 DNA is TGTGCCAGCAGCCGTCAGGTGAACACTGAAGCTTTCTTT.

The V and J genes are TRBV10-3 and TRBJ2-1, with TRBD2 matching over 16 bases. Per the germline V gene, CDR1 is ENHRY and CDR2 is SYGVKD. Trimming took 2 bases from V and 8 from J; bases not matched to a gene: 3. This CDR3 region has 16 residues. Here the CDR3 DNA reads TGTGCCATCAGTGAGCCGGGACTAGCGGGGGGGTATGAGCAGTTCTTC. This encodes CAISEPGLAGGYEQFF.

This sequence joins TRBV9 and TRBJ1-2; the D gene is possibly TRBD1 (5 bases). Germline loops: CDR1 SGDLS, CDR2 YYNGEE. Between the trimmed V and J ends, which lost 3 bases and 2 bases, there was a span of 11 bases. This CDR3 spans 14 amino acids. CDR3 coding DNA: TGTGCCAGCAGCGCCCGTCCAGGGAACTATGGCTACACCTTC. Amino acids: CASSARPGNYGYTF. Drawing the rest from reference TRBV9 and TRBJ1-2, the complete variable domain is DSGVTQTPKHLITATGQRVTLRCSPRSGDLSVYWYQQSLDQGLQFLIQYYNGEERAKGNILERFSAQQFPDLHSELNLSSLELGDSALYFCASSARPGNYGYTFGSGTRLTVV.

The rearrangement uses TRBV27 and TRBJ1-6; 7 bases map to TRBD1. V was clipped by 5 bases and J by 6 bases; unmatched bases: 4. Germline CDR1 MNHEY, CDR2 SMNVEV (reference sequence). CDR3 length: 14 residues. DNA of the CDR3: TGTGCCAGCAGTATAAGGGACAGTAATTCACCCCTCCACTTT. This gives the protein CASSIRDSNSPLHF.

The chain is built from TRBV4-3 and TRBJ2-1, with 9 bases lining up with TRBD1. With 6 bases clipped from V and 10 bases from J, the junction kept 4 bases outside the gene matches. This CDR3 contains 12 residues. CDR1 LGHNA and CDR2 YSLEER come from the germline V gene. The chain's CDR3 is CASSPDRGEQFF. In nucleotides, the CDR3 is TGCGCCAGCAGTCCCGACAGGGGGGAGCAGTTCTTC.

V gene TRBV19 combines with J gene TRBJ1-5, with 8 bases identical to TRBD1. The germline CDR1 and CDR2 sequences are LNHDA and SQIVND (reference sequence). The CDR3 covers 13 residues. With 7 bases clipped from V and 4 bases from J, the junction kept 3 bases outside the gene matches. The CDR3 reads CASTRGPNQPQHF. CDR3 coding DNA: TGTGCCAGTACCAGGGGGCCTAATCAGCCCCAGCATTTT.

The V gene is TRBV30, the J gene TRBJ1-5; TRBD1 matches 12 bases. The V gene's germline CDR1 is GTSNPN and CDR2 SVGIG (reference sequence). There are 14 residues in the CDR3. The J segment lost 6 bases and the V segment lost 3 bases, leaving 3 bases of the junction unmatched. The CDR3 DNA follows: TGTGCCTGGAGCGGGACAGGGGGCCCTCAGCCCCAGCATTTT. It codes for CAWSGTGGPQPQHF.

V usage is TRBV29-1 and J usage is TRBJ2-7; 12 positions agree with TRBD2. The V gene end was trimmed by 4 bases and the J gene end by 7 bases; junction bases not matched to a gene: 5. The germline V gene has CDR1 SQVTM and CDR2 ANQGSEA. This CDR3 is built from 13 residues. This CDR3 reads CSVATSGSWEQYF. For the CDR3, the DNA is TGCAGCGTTGCGACTAGCGGGAGTTGGGAGCAGTACTTC.

The chain recombines TRBV4-3 with TRBJ2-3; TRBD1 might be the D (6 bases). V shed 1 base and J shed 5 bases, with 7 bases lying between them. This CDR3 spans 13 amino acids. Germline V lookup: CDR1 LGHNA, CDR2 YSLEER. CDR3 coding DNA: TGCGCCAGCAGCCAAGCAGGGGAAGATACGCAGTATTTT. Translation gives CASSQAGEDTQYF.

The chain uses TRBV12-3 or TRBV12-4 and TRBJ2-5; possibly TRBD2 for D (5 bases). This CDR3 region has 13 residues. Trimming shortened V by 2 bases and J by 5 bases, and 9 bases separated the two germline ends. The CDR3 sequence is CASSLSVAETQYF. In DNA, the CDR3 is TGTGCCAGCAGTTTATCGGTAGCGGAGACCCAGTACTTC.

The chain has TRBV4-1 and TRBJ1-5; perhaps TRBD1 as D (6 bases). Germline V gives CDR1 MGHRA, CDR2 YSYEKL. V was trimmed by 1 base and J by 4 bases, leaving 14 bases between them. CDR3 length: 16 residues. CDR3 protein: CASSQVRTGKNQPQHF. Here the CDR3 DNA reads TGCGCCAGCAGCCAAGTTCGTACAGGGAAGAATCAGCCCCAGCATTTT.

This sequence joins TRBV5-1 and TRBJ2-1, with TRBD2 matching 14 bases. The CDR3 covers 16 residues. The V gene's germline CDR1 is SGHRS and CDR2 YFSETQ. The V and J ends lost 0 bases and 10 bases, in that order; junction bases with no gene match: 6. CDR3 nucleotide sequence: TGCGCCAGCAGCTTGGCGGGGACTAGCGGGGGCTGGGAGCAGTTCTTC. This gives the protein CASSLAGTSGGWEQFF.

The chain joins TRBV27 to TRBJ1-6; D gene unclear. The V gene lost 8 bases and the J gene lost 1 base, with 9 bases spanning the gap. Germline V gene sequence: CDR1 MNHEY, CDR2 SMNVEV (reference sequence). The CDR3 totals 14 residues. This CDR3 reads CASAARSYNSPLHF. The CDR3 region has the DNA TGTGCCAGCGCGGCCCGATCCTATAATTCACCCCTCCACTTT.

The chain joins TRBV12-3 or TRBV12-4 to TRBJ1-5; D is perhaps TRBD1 (6 bases). V lost 5 bases and J lost 6, with 11 bases in between. CDR3 length: 13 residues. The CDR3 coding sequence is TGTGCCAGCAGTCAAGGGGGTTTTCAGCCCCAGCATTTT. Translated, it gives CASSQGGFQPQHF.

The chain links TRBV5-1 to TRBJ1-2; D is unresolved. Germline loops: CDR1 SGHRS, CDR2 YFSETQ. Between the trimmed V and J ends, which lost 2 bases and 8 bases, there was a span of 16 bases. The CDR3 spans 14 residues. The CDR3 DNA follows: TGCGCCAGCAGCTTAACCGGTAATGAGGTCGGCTACACCTTC. Its protein product is CASSLTGNEVGYTF. The full variable domain, its missing parts supplied by reference TRBV5-1 and TRBJ1-2, is KAGVTQTPRYLIKTRGQQVTLSCSPISGHRSVSWYQQTPGQGLQFLFEYFSETQRNKGNFPGRFSGRQFSNSRSEMNVSTLELGDSALYLCASSLTGNEVGYTFGSGTRLTVV.

This chain connects TRBV12-3 or TRBV12-4 to TRBJ2-5; the D gene is possibly TRBD1 (5 bases). The germline V and J ends were trimmed by 4 bases and 2 bases, with 8 bases remaining between them. CDR3 length: 13 amino acids. In nucleotides, the CDR3 is TGTGCCAGCAGTTCAGGGCAGCAAGAGACCCAGTACTTC. This codes for CASSSGQQETQYF.

Turning to this clone: Other DNA sequences from this sample encode an identical CDR3 as well. V is TRBV30 and J is TRBJ2-5, with D unresolved. The germline CDR1 and CDR2 sequences are GTSNPN and SVGIG (reference sequence). This CDR3 comprises 11 residues. Trimming took off 2 bases at V and 5 bases at J, with 6 bases between the two ends. The CDR3 DNA is TGTGCCTGGAGTCCCGGGGAGACCCAGTACTTC. Protein sequence: CAWSPGETQYF.

This chain connects TRBV2 to TRBJ2-2; 7 bases match TRBD1. CDR1 and CDR2 (germline): SNHLY, FYNNEI. J was trimmed by 2 bases and V by 7 bases; bases with no gene match: 7. CDR3 length: 15 amino acids. The CDR3 here is CASTVQGGNTGELFF. Written as DNA, the CDR3 is TGTGCCAGCACAGTTCAAGGGGGCAACACCGGGGAGCTGTTTTTT. Based on the CDR3 plus reference TRBV2 and TRBJ2-2, the full variable domain is EPEVTQTPSHQVTQMGQEVILRCVPISNHLYFYWYRQILGQKVEFLVSFYNNEISEKSEIFDDQFSVERPDGSNFTLKIRSTKLEDSAMYFCASTVQGGNTGELFFGEGSRLTVL.